Described below is a single T cell receptor (beta chain) sequence and its context. Its specificity is unknown. The authors built TCR beta libraries using iRepertoire HTBI primers and Arm-PCR of CDR3 regions. TCRdb processed the multiplex PCR reads anew with MiXCR; each CDR3 protein has one entry. The sample records 350,000 to 500,000 distinct CDR3 sequences, roughly a fifth being singletons. After removal of 1 base from V and 2 bases from J, the junction contained 5 bases not matched to a gene. This CDR3 comprises 15 residues. As for time point: persistent/refractory GD, antithyroid drugs over 5 years with positive TRAb. Generation of the TCR library employed RNA extracted from PBMCs. This specimen comes from a study of regulatory T cells in long-lasting Graves disease. Study conclusions and caveats: There was favoring of TRBV28, TRBJ1-2 and TRBJ2-5 in persistent disease.

This receptor was taken from a female donor with Graves disease. This sample comprised peripheral blood mononuclear cells (PBMCs), obtained when the disease was refractory, from a patient treated with antithyroid drugs. J is TRBJ2-7 and V is TRBV12-3 or TRBV12-4, with 7 bases identical to TRBD1. The CDR3 region is CASSLGGGSAYEQYF. DNA for the CDR3: TGTGCCAGCAGTTTAGGAGGGGGCAGCGCCTACGAGCAGTACTTC.